This is a list of T cell receptor beta chains from one sample in a study of blood T cell repertoires in COVID-19. The repertoire was sequenced with immunoSEQ multiplex PCR; TCRdb's copy has only in-frame clones and lacks some. Among around 140,000 clones listed, about 79% were seen once. Sample: peripheral blood. Source of these receptors: a woman of 80 years or more with active or convalescent COVID-19. CDR3s include the opening cysteine and the closing phenylalanine or tryptophan. Fields, in order: CDR3 protein, CDR3 DNA, clone size, V gene, D gene, CDR3 length, J gene. The D gene is left open where the match is weak. Size tells how often a clone was seen (once, few, many) or the class of an expanded clone, and some rows leave it out.

CASSLFVWGGIVEAFF	TGTGCCAGCAGCTTATTTGTTTGGGGGGGGATAGTGGAAGCTTTCTTT	.	TRBV7-2	.	16	TRBJ1-1
CASSDDNSGEQFF	TGTGCCAGCAGTGACGATAATAGCGGGGAGCAGTTCTTC	.	TRBV6-1	TRBD2	13	TRBJ2-1
CASSLAPGGASYTF	TGTGCCAGCAGCTTAGCCCCAGGAGGGGCGAGCTACACCTTC	.	TRBV11-2	.	14	TRBJ1-2
CASTRGQNTEAFF	TGTGCCAGCACTAGAGGCCAGAACACTGAAGCTTTCTTT	.	TRBV5-4	.	13	TRBJ1-1
CASSLPRTGTDNEQFF	TGTGCCAGCTCCCTTCCCCGCACCGGGACAGATAATGAGCAGTTCTTC	once	TRBV2	TRBD1	16	TRBJ2-1
CAISEHSGGAYEQYF	TGTGCCATCAGTGAGCACAGCGGGGGGGCCTACGAGCAGTACTTC	few	TRBV10-3	TRBD2	15	TRBJ2-7
CASSQAGMNTEAFF	TGTGCCAGCAGCCAAGCAGGGATGAACACTGAAGCTTTCTTT	.	TRBV14	.	14	TRBJ1-1
CASSSLTGNTEAFF	TGCGCCAGCAGCTCACTAACGGGGAACACTGAAGCTTTCTTT	few	TRBV5-1	.	14	TRBJ1-1
CASVLAGGGNEQFF	TGTGCCAGCGTGCTTGCGGGGGGTGGTAATGAGCAGTTCTTC	.	TRBV2	TRBD2	14	TRBJ2-1
CASRLEVGVGSDTEAFF	TGTGCCAGCAGGTTAGAGGTAGGGGTAGGTTCAGACACTGAAGCTTTCTTT	few	TRBV7-9	.	17	TRBJ1-1
CASSRGGQRGNYGYTF	TGTGCCAGCAGCAGAGGGGGACAGAGGGGGAACTATGGCTACACCTTC	many	TRBV5-4	TRBD1	16	TRBJ1-2
CASIQSGTGLYEQYF	TGTGCCAGCATTCAATCGGGGACAGGGTTGTACGAGCAGTACTTC	.	TRBV28	TRBD1	15	TRBJ2-7
CASSVGQGMANEKLFF	TGTGCCAGCAGTGTTGGGCAGGGGATGGCTAATGAAAAACTGTTTTTT	once	TRBV6-1	.	16	TRBJ1-4
CASSKETGAGAYEDEQFF	TGTGCCAGCAGCAAAGAGACGGGAGCGGGGGCTTACGAGGATGAGCAGTTCTTC	.	TRBV21-1	.	18	TRBJ2-1
CASSAQGPGNTIYF	TGTGCCAGCAGCGCACAGGGTCCTGGAAACACCATATATTTT	.	TRBV7-3	.	14	TRBJ1-3
CASSLGHTIYF	TGTGCCAGCAGCCTGGGGCATACCATATATTTT	few	TRBV6-5	.	11	TRBJ1-3
CASSDRGSSYEQYF	TGTGCCAGCAGTGACAGGGGAAGCTCCTACGAGCAGTACTTC	.	TRBV2	.	14	TRBJ2-7
CASSLGQWKNTEAFF	TGTGCCAGCAGCTTAGGACAGTGGAAGAACACTGAAGCTTTCTTT	.	TRBV7-2	.	15	TRBJ1-1
CASSMPRSSGANVLTF	TGTGCCAGTAGTATGCCCAGATCATCTGGGGCCAACGTCCTGACTTTC	few	TRBV19	.	16	TRBJ2-6
CSADLGTGGTDTQYF	TGCAGCGCTGACCTAGGGACGGGAGGCACAGATACGCAGTATTTT	.	TRBV29-1	.	15	TRBJ2-3
CASSQEGFRGLSSGYTF	TGCGCCAGCAGCCAAGAGGGTTTCAGGGGTTTGTCGTCTGGCTACACCTTC	.	TRBV4-1	.	17	TRBJ1-2
CASSLGSGGPETQYF	TGTGCCAGCAGCTTAGGGAGCGGGGGGCCTGAGACCCAGTACTTC	.	TRBV7-6	TRBD2	15	TRBJ2-5
CASSTDRGSNQPQHF	TGTGCCAGTAGTACGGACAGGGGAAGCAATCAGCCCCAGCATTTT	.	TRBV19	TRBD1	15	TRBJ1-5
CASSLRGVPRETQYF	TGTGCCAGCAGCTTACGGGGAGTTCCTCGGGAGACCCAGTACTTC	.	TRBV7-3	.	15	TRBJ2-5
CASSLGDRVGYGYTF	TGTGCCAGCAGCTTAGGGGACAGGGTTGGCTATGGCTACACCTTC	.	TRBV7-9	TRBD1	15	TRBJ1-2
CASSNSGNQPQHF	TGTGCCAGCAGCAACTCAGGGAATCAGCCCCAGCATTTT	.	TRBV5-5	.	13	TRBJ1-5
CASSVGSEPYEQYF	TGTGCCAGCAGCGTAGGTAGCGAACCCTACGAGCAGTACTTC	once	TRBV9	.	14	TRBJ2-7
CASSLISGRDRNEKLFF	TGTGCCAGCAGTTTAATTTCAGGACGGGACAGAAATGAAAAACTGTTTTTT	.	TRBV28	TRBD1	17	TRBJ1-4
CASSRAGTGVGYTF	TGTGCCAGCAGTCGGGCAGGGACAGGGGTCGGCTACACCTTC	.	TRBV6-2/TRBV6-3	TRBD1	14	TRBJ1-2
CASSKTTGYNEQFF	TGTGCCAGCAGTAAAACCACAGGGTACAATGAGCAGTTCTTC	few	TRBV27	.	14	TRBJ2-1
CASSFGDSPLHF	TGTGCCAGCAGTTTCGGGGATTCACCCCTCCACTTT	few	TRBV6-5	.	12	TRBJ1-6
CASSQAGQGVQYF	TGTGCCAGCAGCCAAGCGGGACAGGGCGTGCAGTACTTC	.	TRBV14	TRBD1	13	TRBJ2-7